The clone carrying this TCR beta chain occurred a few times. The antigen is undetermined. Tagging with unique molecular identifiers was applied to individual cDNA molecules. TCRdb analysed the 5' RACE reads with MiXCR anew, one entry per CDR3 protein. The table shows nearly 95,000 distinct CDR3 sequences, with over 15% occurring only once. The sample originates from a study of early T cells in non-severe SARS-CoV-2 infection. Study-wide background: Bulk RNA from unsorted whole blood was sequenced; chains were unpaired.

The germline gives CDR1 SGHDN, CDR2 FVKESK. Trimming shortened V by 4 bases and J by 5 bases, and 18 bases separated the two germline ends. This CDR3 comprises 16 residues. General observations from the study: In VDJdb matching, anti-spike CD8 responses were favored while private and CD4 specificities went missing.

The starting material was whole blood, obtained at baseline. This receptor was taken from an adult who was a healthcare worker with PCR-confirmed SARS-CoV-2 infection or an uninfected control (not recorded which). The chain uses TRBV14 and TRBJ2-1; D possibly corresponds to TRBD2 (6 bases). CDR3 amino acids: CASSPTRRGPHNEQFF. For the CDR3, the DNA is TGTGCCAGCAGCCCCACCCGGCGGGGACCCCACAATGAGCAGTTCTTC.